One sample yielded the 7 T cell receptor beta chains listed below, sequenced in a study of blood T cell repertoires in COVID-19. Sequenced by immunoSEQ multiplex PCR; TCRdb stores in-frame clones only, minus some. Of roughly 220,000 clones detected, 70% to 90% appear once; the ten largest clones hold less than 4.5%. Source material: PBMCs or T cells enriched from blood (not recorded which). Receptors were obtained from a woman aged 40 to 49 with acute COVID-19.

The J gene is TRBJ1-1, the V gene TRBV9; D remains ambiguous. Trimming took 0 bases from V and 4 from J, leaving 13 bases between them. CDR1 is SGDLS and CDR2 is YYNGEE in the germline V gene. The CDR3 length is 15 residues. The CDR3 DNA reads TGTGCCAGCAGCGTAGCTTCTACCTTATCCACTGAAGCTTTCTTT. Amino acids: CASSVASTLSTEAFF. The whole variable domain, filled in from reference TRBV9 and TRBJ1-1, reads DSGVTQTPKHLITATGQRVTLRCSPRSGDLSVYWYQQSLDQGLQFLIQYYNGEERAKGNILERFSAQQFPDLHSELNLSSLELGDSALYFCASSVASTLSTEAFFGQGTRLTVV.

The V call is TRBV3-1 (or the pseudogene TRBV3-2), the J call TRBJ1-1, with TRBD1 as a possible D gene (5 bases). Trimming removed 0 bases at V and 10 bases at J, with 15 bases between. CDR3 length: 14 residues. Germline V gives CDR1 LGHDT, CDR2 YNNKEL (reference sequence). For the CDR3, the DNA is TGTGCCAGCAGCCAAGATACCAAGCAGGGCGCAGCTTTCTTT. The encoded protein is CASSQDTKQGAAFF.

The CDR3 DNA follows: TGTGCCAGCAGTTCTATCGACACAGCTGGCTACACCTTC. This encodes CASSSIDTAGYTF. V is TRBV6-6 and J is TRBJ1-2; D is unclear. Germline CDR1 is MNHNY and CDR2 is SVGAGI (reference sequence). The V end lost 4 bases, the J end lost 7 bases, and 13 bases lay between the germline ends. This CDR3 has 13 residues.

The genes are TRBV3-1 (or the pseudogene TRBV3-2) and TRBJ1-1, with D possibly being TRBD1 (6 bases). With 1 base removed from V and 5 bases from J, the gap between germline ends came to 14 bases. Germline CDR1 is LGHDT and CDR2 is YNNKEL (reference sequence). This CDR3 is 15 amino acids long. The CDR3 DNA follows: TGTGCCAGCAGCCAAGGGGCAGGGGAATGGACTGAAGCTTTCTTT. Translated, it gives CASSQGAGEWTEAFF.

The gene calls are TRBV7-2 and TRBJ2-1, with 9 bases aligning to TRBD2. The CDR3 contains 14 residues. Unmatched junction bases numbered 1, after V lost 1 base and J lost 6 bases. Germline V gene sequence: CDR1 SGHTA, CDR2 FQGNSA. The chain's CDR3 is CASSLGTSANEQFF. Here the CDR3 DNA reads TGTGCCAGCAGCTTAGGGACTAGCGCCAATGAGCAGTTCTTC.

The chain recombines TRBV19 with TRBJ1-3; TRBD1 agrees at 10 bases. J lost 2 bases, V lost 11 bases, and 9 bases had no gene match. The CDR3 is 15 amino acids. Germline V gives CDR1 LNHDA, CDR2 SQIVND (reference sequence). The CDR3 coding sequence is TGTGCCTCAAAGACCGGGACAGGGGCTGGAAACACCATATATTTT. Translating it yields CASKTGTGAGNTIYF.

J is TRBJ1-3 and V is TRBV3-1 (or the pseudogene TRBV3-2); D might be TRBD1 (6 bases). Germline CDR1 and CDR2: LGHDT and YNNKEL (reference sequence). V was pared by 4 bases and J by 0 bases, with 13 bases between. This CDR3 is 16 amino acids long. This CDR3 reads CASSLTGFNSGNTIYF. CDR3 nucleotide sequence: TGTGCCAGCAGCCTGACAGGCTTTAACTCTGGAAACACCATATATTTT.